A single sample is the source of the 7 T cell receptor beta chains below, sequenced in a study of blood T cells in healthy people across ages. Together with a sample-barcoded 5' primer, a J-beta primer mix was included in a second PCR lasting roughly 6 to 12 cycles. TCRdb passed the 5' RACE reads through MiXCR, listing each CDR3 protein once. Of hundreds of thousands of distinct CDR3 sequences listed, about a fifth are singletons. The sequenced material came from blood. These receptors all stem from a man aged 65 to 85 in good health.

This clonotype was recorded many times. The genes are TRBV12-3 or TRBV12-4 and TRBJ2-7; TRBD1 aligns across 9 bases. The V gene end was trimmed by 5 bases and the J gene end by 7 bases; junction bases not matched to a gene: 9. The CDR3 is 14 amino acids. The CDR3 loop reads CASSQRTGVTEQYF. The CDR3 region has the DNA TGTGCCAGCAGTCAACGGACAGGGGTCACGGAGCAGTACTTC.

The V gene is TRBV19, the J gene TRBJ2-7; unclear D gene. CDR1 is LNHDA and CDR2 is SQIVND in the germline V gene (reference sequence). Trimming left V 7 bases short and J 3 bases short, with 16 bases between. The CDR3 has 14 amino acids. DNA for the CDR3: TGTGCCAGTACCGTCGTGACACGTTACTACGAGCAGTACTTC. Its translation is CASTVVTRYYEQYF.

This clonotype appeared many times. The chain couples TRBV29-1 to TRBJ2-1; D may be TRBD1 or TRBD2 (5 bases each). The CDR3 is made up of 13 amino acids. Looked up from germline, CDR1 is SQVTM and CDR2 is ANQGSEA. CDR3 protein: CRLMGVPYNEQFF. The CDR3 nucleotides read TGCAGGTTGATGGGGGTGCCCTACAATGAGCAGTTCTTC.

This clonotype was recorded a few times. V and J are TRBV5-1 and TRBJ1-2; the D gene is possibly TRBD1 (5 bases). In germline, CDR1 is SGHRS, CDR2 YFSETQ. The V gene lost 4 bases and the J gene lost 10 bases, with 14 bases spanning the gap. The CDR3 covers 12 residues. CDR3 in DNA: TGCGCCAGCAGCGTGGGGACGGAACACTACACCTTC. Amino acids: CASSVGTEHYTF. Looking up the rest from reference TRBV5-1 and TRBJ1-2 gives the full variable domain: KAGVTQTPRYLIKTRGQQVTLSCSPISGHRSVSWYQQTPGQGLQFLFEYFSETQRNKGNFPGRFSGRQFSNSRSEMNVSTLELGDSALYLCASSVGTEHYTFGSGTRLTVV.

This clonotype was detected only a few times. The rearrangement joins TRBV5-1 to TRBJ1-5; D not resolved. The CDR3 has 15 amino acids. Deletions cut 4 bases from V and 6 bases from J, with 17 bases between. CDR1 SGHRS and CDR2 YFSETQ come from the germline V gene. This CDR3 is CASSPDILDGQPQHF. CDR3 nucleotides: TGCGCCAGCAGCCCCGATATCTTAGACGGTCAGCCCCAGCATTTT.

The CDR3 nucleotides read TGTGCCAGCAGCTTCGGCCCGACAGGGGGCCTCTTTGACTCACCCCTCCACTTT. This translates into CASSFGPTGGLFDSPLHF. This chain links TRBV7-9 with TRBJ1-6; 10 bases agree with TRBD1. With V trimmed by 3 bases and J by 10 bases, 15 bases remained unmatched. Germline CDR1 and CDR2: SEHNR and FQNEAQ (reference sequence). The CDR3 contains 18 residues.

This clonotype was counted only a few times. The J gene is TRBJ1-3, the V gene TRBV3-1; weak D call: TRBD1 (6 bases). CDR3 size: 15 residues. CDR1 and CDR2 from the germline V gene are LGHDT and YNNKEL (reference sequence). The V and J ends lost 8 bases and 2 bases respectively, with 16 bases between them. For the CDR3, the DNA is TGTGCCAGCGGATATGACAGGTTTGCTGGAAACACCATATATTTT. Translating it yields CASGYDRFAGNTIYF.